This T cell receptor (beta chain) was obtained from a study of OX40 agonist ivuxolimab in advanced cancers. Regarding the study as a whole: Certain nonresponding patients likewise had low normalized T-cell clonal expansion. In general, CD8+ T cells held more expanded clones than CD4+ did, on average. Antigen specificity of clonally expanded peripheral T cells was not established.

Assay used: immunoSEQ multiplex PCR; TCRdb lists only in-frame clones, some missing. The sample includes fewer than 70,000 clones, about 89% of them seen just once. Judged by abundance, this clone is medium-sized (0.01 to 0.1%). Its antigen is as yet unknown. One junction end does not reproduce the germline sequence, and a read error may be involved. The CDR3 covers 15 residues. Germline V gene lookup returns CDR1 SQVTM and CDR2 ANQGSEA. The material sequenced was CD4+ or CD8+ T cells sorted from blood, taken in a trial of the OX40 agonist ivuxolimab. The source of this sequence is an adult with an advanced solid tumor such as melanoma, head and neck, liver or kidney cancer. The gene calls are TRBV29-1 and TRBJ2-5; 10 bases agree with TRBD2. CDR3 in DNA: TGCAGCGCTGAAGGGGGGACTAGCGTCCAAGAGACCCAGTACTTC. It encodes CSAEGGTSVQETQYF.